The next 30 T cell receptor beta chains were all read from a single sample in a study of cytomegalovirus exposure and HLA in healthy donors. The PCR employed 60 Vbeta primers together with 13 Jbeta primers. Some clones are missing from TCRdb's copy, which holds only in-frame ones; the method was immunoSEQ multiplex PCR. This table holds a few hundred thousand clones, around 80% found once. The specimen sequenced was PBMCs. The receptors come from a woman between 55 and 75 years old in good health and CMV-seropositive.

This chain connects TRBV28 to TRBJ2-5; TRBD1 matches 9 bases. The CDR3 spans 13 residues. Germline loops: CDR1 MDHEN, CDR2 SYDVKM. The J segment lost 3 bases and the V segment lost 6 bases, leaving 2 bases of the junction unmatched. CDR3 in DNA: TGTGCCAGCAGGGACAGGGGTAAAGAGACCCAGTACTTC. Translated: CASRDRGKETQYF.

This rearrangement joins TRBV6-1 to TRBJ2-1; 8 bases fit TRBD2. The J segment lost 0 bases and the V segment lost 6 bases, leaving 4 bases of the junction unmatched. The CDR3 sequence is 15 residues long. The germline V gene encodes CDR1 MNHNS and CDR2 SASEGT. The CDR3 DNA follows: TGTGCCAGCAGGGCCAGCGGGAGCTCCTACAATGAGCAGTTCTTC. This sequence encodes CASRASGSSYNEQFF.

The chain uses TRBV5-3 and TRBJ1-5, with D possibly being TRBD1 (5 bases). TRBV5-3 is an open reading frame whose function is uncertain. This CDR3 is 16 amino acids long. Trimming left V 4 bases short and J 0 bases short, with 14 bases between. The CDR3 loop reads CARSPRDSHSNQPQHF. The CDR3 nucleotides read TGTGCCAGAAGCCCTAGAGACAGTCATAGCAATCAGCCCCAGCATTTT.

The J gene is TRBJ2-3, the V gene TRBV5-1, with a tentative D call TRBD1 (5 bases). CDR3 length: 15 residues. Germline loops: CDR1 SGHRS, CDR2 YFSETQ. V lost 0 bases, J lost 1 base, and 9 bases lay in between. The CDR3 loop reads CASSLGGPGTDTQYF. The DNA for the CDR3 is TGCGCCAGCAGCTTGGGGGGCCCTGGCACAGATACGCAGTATTTT.

The gene calls are TRBV7-9 and TRBJ1-4; D is unresolved. Germline V lookup: CDR1 SEHNR, CDR2 FQNEAQ (reference sequence). There are 12 residues in the CDR3. Trimming removed 1 base from V and 11 bases from J, with 8 bases in between. The chain's CDR3 is CASSLGGLKLFF. CDR3 sequence (DNA): TGTGCCAGCAGCTTAGGTGGACTGAAACTGTTTTTT.

The chain has TRBV11-2 and TRBJ2-7; TRBD2 matches at 8 bases. Losses at the gene ends were 6 bases for V and 5 bases for J; bases not matched to a gene: 9. This CDR3 contains 14 residues. Germline V gives CDR1 SGHAT, CDR2 FQNNGV. CDR3 sequence (DNA): TGTGCCAGCAGAAGCGGGAGTTCACCACACGAGCAGTACTTC. This gives the protein CASRSGSSPHEQYF. Variable domain in full (rest from reference TRBV11-2 and TRBJ2-7): EAGVAQSPRYKIIEKRQSVAFWCNPISGHATLYWYQQILGQGPKLLIQFQNNGVVDDSQLPKDRFSAERLKGVDSTLKIQPAKLEDSAVYLCASRSGSSPHEQYFGPGTRLTVT.

V usage is TRBV4-2 and J usage is TRBJ1-2, with 10 bases that match TRBD1. J gave up 7 bases and V 1 base, and 0 bases lay outside the gene matches. Germline lookup yields CDR1 LGHNA and CDR2 YNFKEQ. The CDR3 spans 13 residues. This CDR3 reads CASSQGTGGGYTF. The CDR3 nucleotides read TGTGCCAGCAGCCAAGGGACAGGGGGTGGCTACACCTTC.

In this sample, this clone turned up a few times. This chain uses TRBV19 with TRBJ1-1; perhaps TRBD1 as D (6 bases). Germline values: CDR1 LNHDA, CDR2 SQIVND (reference sequence). The CDR3 has 13 residues. Trimming pared 6 bases from V and 3 bases from J, leaving 11 bases between. The CDR3 sequence is CASRRGLDTEAFF. In DNA, the CDR3 is TGTGCCAGTAGGAGGGGGTTGGACACTGAAGCTTTCTTT.

The chain carries TRBV5-1 and TRBJ1-4, with a possible D match to TRBD1 (5 bases). The V gene lost 1 base and the J gene lost 4 bases, with 11 bases spanning the gap. The CDR3 is 15 amino acids. Looked up from germline, CDR1 is SGHRS and CDR2 is YFSETQ. The CDR3 sequence: CASSLIGQGNEKLFF. The CDR3 DNA reads as TGCGCCAGCAGCTTGATTGGGCAGGGTAATGAAAAACTGTTTTTT.

This sequence joins TRBV2 and TRBJ2-1; weak D call: TRBD1 (5 bases). V was shortened by 7 bases and J by 6 bases, with 16 bases between the two germline ends. This CDR3 contains 14 residues. Germline values: CDR1 SNHLY, CDR2 FYNNEI. The CDR3 sequence: CASNSYQGPNEQFF. The CDR3 coding sequence is TGTGCCAGCAATAGCTATCAGGGTCCCAATGAGCAGTTCTTC. Combining the CDR3 with reference TRBV2 and TRBJ2-1 gives the whole variable domain EPEVTQTPSHQVTQMGQEVILRCVPISNHLYFYWYRQILGQKVEFLVSFYNNEISEKSEIFDDQFSVERPDGSNFTLKIRSTKLEDSAMYFCASNSYQGPNEQFFGPGTRLTVL.

The table lists this clone with a few counts. This chain uses TRBV20-1 with TRBJ1-6; no firm D call. V was clipped by 1 base and J by 14 bases, with 9 bases between them. Looked up from germline, CDR1 is DFQATT and CDR2 is SNEGSKA (reference sequence). This CDR3 is 11 amino acids long. This CDR3 is CSARGPGALHF. DNA for the CDR3: TGCAGTGCTAGAGGCCCCGGGGCCCTCCACTTT.

The chain is built from TRBV4-1 and TRBJ2-5; TRBD1 agrees at 10 bases. Looked up from germline, CDR1 is MGHRA and CDR2 is YSYEKL. Germline trimming cut 5 bases from V and 3 bases from J; bases unmatched to any gene: 6. The CDR3 spans 15 residues. CDR3 DNA sequence: TGCGCCAGCAGCGCGGGACAGGGGCCCGAAGAGACCCAGTACTTC. Its translation: CASSAGQGPEETQYF.

The chain joins TRBV27 to TRBJ1-4, with TRBD1 identical over 7 bases. CDR3 length equals 15 residues. Germline lookup yields CDR1 MNHEY and CDR2 SMNVEV (reference sequence). J gave up 5 bases and V 8 bases, and 11 bases lay outside the gene matches. The DNA of the CDR3 is TGTGCCAGCCGAGACAGGGCGACGGGAAATGAAAAACTGTTTTTT. Protein: CASRDRATGNEKLFF.

To note about this clone: Other DNA sequences within the sample encode an identical CDR3. The gene calls are TRBV30 and TRBJ1-2; no clear D gene. Germline loops: CDR1 GTSNPN, CDR2 SVGIG (reference sequence). There are 12 residues in the CDR3. V lost 3 bases and J 1 base, leaving 6 bases between the germline ends. The CDR3 reads CAWSRGNYGYTF. Here the CDR3 DNA reads TGTGCCTGGAGCCGAGGTAACTATGGCTACACCTTC.

V is TRBV20-1 and J is TRBJ2-7, with TRBD2 as a possible D gene (6 bases). Germline CDR1 is DFQATT and CDR2 is SNEGSKA (reference sequence). The CDR3 covers 11 residues. Between the trimmed V and J ends, which lost 7 bases and 3 bases, there was a span of 10 bases. The CDR3, as DNA: TGCAGTGTAGGCGGGGTCTACGAGCAGTACTTC. Its translation is CSVGGVYEQYF.

The chain recombines TRBV5-1 with TRBJ1-4, with TRBD1 as a possible D gene (5 bases). Germline V gene lookup returns CDR1 SGHRS and CDR2 YFSETQ. Trimming took 3 bases from V and 5 from J, leaving 11 bases between them. The CDR3 totals 14 residues. Here the CDR3 reads CASSYGQQNEKLFF. CDR3 DNA: TGCGCCAGCAGCTACGGACAACAAAATGAAAAACTGTTTTTT.

This chain uses TRBV5-6 with TRBJ1-4, with D possibly TRBD1 on 5 matching bases. There are 14 residues in the CDR3. Trimming shortened V by 2 bases and J by 3 bases, and 8 bases separated the two germline ends. Germline V gene sequence: CDR1 SGHDT, CDR2 YYEEEE. In DNA, the CDR3 is TGTGCCAGCAGCTTCAGGGTGGCTAATGAAAAACTGTTTTTT. This translates into CASSFRVANEKLFF.

With respect to this clone: The junction and the germline gene differ at one end; a read error may be behind it. The chain uses TRBV30 and TRBJ2-5; D unclear. The CDR3 runs 13 residues. The V gene's germline CDR1 is GTSNPN and CDR2 SVGIG (reference sequence). CDR3 region: CAWARSTQEAQYF. In DNA, the CDR3 is TGTGCCTGGGCCCGGAGTACGCAAGAGGCCCAGTACTTC.

On this clone: This specimen includes other DNA sequences encoding the same CDR3. The rearrangement links TRBV5-1 to TRBJ1-3; 7 bases match TRBD1. Germline loops: CDR1 SGHRS, CDR2 YFSETQ. Germline trimming cut 4 bases from V and 2 bases from J; bases unmatched to any gene: 3. The CDR3 contains 14 residues. CDR3 coding DNA: TGCGCCAGCAGCCCGGGGACAGCTGGAAACACCATATATTTT. Amino acid sequence: CASSPGTAGNTIYF.

This clone was found once. One end of the junction is discordant with germline, which a read error may explain. Other DNA sequences of this sample code for an identical CDR3. In DNA form, the CDR3 reads TGCGCCAGCAGCCAAGATGCGGGACTTGACACAGATACGCAGTATTTC. Its protein is CASSQDAGLDTDTQYF. The chain uses TRBV4-1 and TRBJ2-3; D might be TRBD2 (6 bases). Germline V CDR1 and CDR2: MGHRA, YSYEKL. CDR3 size: 16 residues.

The chain couples TRBV18 to TRBJ2-1; TRBD2 might be the D (7 bases). Trimming took off 4 bases at V and 7 bases at J, with 17 bases between the two ends. The germline gives CDR1 KGHSH, CDR2 LQKENI. The CDR3 sequence is 15 residues long. CDR3 protein: CASSLLGGARNEQFF. The CDR3 region has the DNA TGTGCCAGCTCACTTTTAGGGGGGGCCAGGAATGAGCAGTTCTTC.

Turning to this clone: This CDR3 is also generated by other DNA sequences in the sample. The chain has TRBV11-2 and TRBJ2-7, with D possibly matching TRBD1 (5 bases). The V gene lost 3 bases and the J gene lost 2 bases, with 5 bases spanning the gap. Germline-derived CDR1 and CDR2 are SGHAT and FQNNGV. This CDR3 is 12 amino acids long. CDR3 loop: CASSLDTYEQYF. CDR3 bases: TGTGCCAGCAGCTTGGACACCTACGAGCAGTACTTC.

The chain links TRBV7-3 to TRBJ1-1; TRBD1 agrees at 7 bases. The CDR3 extends over 13 amino acids. The junction had 9 bases not matched to a gene; V was cut back by 6 bases and J by 8 bases. The germline CDR1 and CDR2 sequences are SGHTA and FQGTGA. CDR3 residues: CASSHDRQGEAFF. CDR3 coding DNA: TGTGCCAGCAGTCACGACCGACAGGGAGAAGCTTTCTTT.

The chain recombines TRBV30 with TRBJ1-5, with D possibly TRBD1 on 6 matching bases. The germline V gene has CDR1 GTSNPN and CDR2 SVGIG (reference sequence). The CDR3 covers 14 residues. Trimming cost V 3 bases and J 2 bases, with 11 bases left between them. In DNA form, the CDR3 reads TGTGCCTGGAGCCGAGGGGGTGGCAATCAGCCCCAGCATTTT. Translating it yields CAWSRGGGNQPQHF. The full variable domain, completed using reference TRBV30 and TRBJ1-5, is SQTIHQWPATLVQPVGSPLSLECTVEGTSNPNLYWYRQAAGRGLQLLFYSVGIGQISSEVPQNLSASRPQDRQFILSSKKLLLSDSGFYLCAWSRGGGNQPQHFGDGTRLSIL.

J is TRBJ2-3 and V is TRBV27, with 10 bases aligning to TRBD2. The CDR3 spans 18 residues. The V and J ends lost 4 bases and 3 bases, in that order; junction bases with no gene match: 13. Germline CDR1 reads MNHEY; CDR2 reads SMNVEV (reference sequence). The CDR3 region is CASSSGPSGSRKTDTQYF. The CDR3 nucleotides are TGTGCCAGCAGTTCAGGTCCTAGCGGGAGTAGGAAAACAGATACGCAGTATTTT.

The V gene is TRBV19, the J gene TRBJ1-5; 11 bases are shared with TRBD1. Germline values: CDR1 LNHDA, CDR2 SQIVND (reference sequence). This CDR3 contains 20 residues. The trim removed 7 bases at V and 1 base at J, leaving 18 bases unmatched. CDR3 protein: CASTRFAGQGAMASNQPQHF. The CDR3 region has the DNA TGTGCCAGTACCCGCTTCGCTGGACAGGGGGCAATGGCCAGCAATCAGCCCCAGCATTTT. Combining the CDR3 with reference TRBV19 and TRBJ1-5 gives the whole variable domain DGGITQSPKYLFRKEGQNVTLSCEQNLNHDAMYWYRQDPGQGLRLIYYSQIVNDFQKGDIAEGYSVSREKKESFPLTVTSAQKNPTAFYLCASTRFAGQGAMASNQPQHFGDGTRLSIL.

The V call is TRBV10-3, the J call TRBJ2-1, with 9 bases aligning to TRBD1. In germline, CDR1 is ENHRY, CDR2 SYGVKD. The V segment lost 7 bases and the J segment 6 bases; nucleotides outside the gene matches: 4. CDR3 length: 13 residues. CDR3 sequence: CAITPDRGNEQFF. CDR3 nucleotides: TGTGCCATCACCCCGGACAGGGGCAATGAGCAGTTCTTC.

The chain has TRBV18 and TRBJ2-5; possibly TRBD1 for D (5 bases). The V end lost 1 base, the J end lost 5 bases, and 14 bases lay between the germline ends. Germline CDR1 reads KGHSH; CDR2 reads LQKENI. The CDR3 spans 15 residues. CDR3 in amino acids: CASSPQQGAGETQYF. As DNA, the CDR3 is TGTGCCAGCTCACCACAGCAGGGTGCAGGGGAGACCCAGTACTTC.

In this sample, this clone turned up a few times. The rearrangement uses TRBV7-9 and TRBJ1-1; 9 nucleotides match TRBD1. The CDR3 runs 12 residues. Germline V gene sequence: CDR1 SEHNR, CDR2 FQNEAQ (reference sequence). After removal of 6 bases from V and 10 bases from J, the junction contained 6 bases not matched to a gene. The DNA of the CDR3 is TGTGCCAGCAGTCGGACAGGGGAGGGAGCTTTCTTT. It specifies CASSRTGEGAFF.

J is TRBJ1-1 and V is TRBV7-3, with unresolved D. Germline V gene data show CDR1 as SGHTA and CDR2 as FQGTGA. The V and J ends lost 2 bases and 4 bases respectively, with 11 bases between them. The CDR3 extends over 14 amino acids. The CDR3 DNA is TGTGCCAGCAGCTTACTCCACGGGAGCACTGAAGCTTTCTTT. Its translation: CASSLLHGSTEAFF. Variable domain in full (rest from reference TRBV7-3 and TRBJ1-1): GAGVSQTPSNKVTEKGKYVELRCDPISGHTALYWYRQSLGQGPEFLIYFQGTGAADDSGLPNDRFFAVRPEGSVSTLKIQRTERGDSAVYLCASSLLHGSTEAFFGQGTRLTVV.